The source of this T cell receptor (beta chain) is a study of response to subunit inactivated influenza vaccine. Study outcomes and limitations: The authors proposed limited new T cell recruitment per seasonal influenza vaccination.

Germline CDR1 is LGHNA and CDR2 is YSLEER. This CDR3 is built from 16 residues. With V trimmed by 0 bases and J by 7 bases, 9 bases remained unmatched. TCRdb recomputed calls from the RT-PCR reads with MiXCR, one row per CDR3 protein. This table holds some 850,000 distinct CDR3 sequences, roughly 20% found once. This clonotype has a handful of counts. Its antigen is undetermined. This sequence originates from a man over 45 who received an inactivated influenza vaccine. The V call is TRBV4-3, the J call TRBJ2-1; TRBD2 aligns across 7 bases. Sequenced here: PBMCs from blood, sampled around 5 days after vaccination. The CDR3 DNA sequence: TGCGCCAGCAGCCAAGATTGGGGCCTAGCGGTGAATGAGCAGTTCTTC. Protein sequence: CASSQDWGLAVNEQFF.